Shown below are 14 T cell receptor beta chains from a single sample sequenced in a study of OX40 agonist ivuxolimab in advanced cancers. Repertoires were generated with immunoSEQ multiplex PCR, while TCRdb's copy carries only in-frame clones and drops some. In the table there are fewer than 20,000 clones, roughly 73% of which are singletons. Sequenced here: CD4+ or CD8+ T cells sorted from blood, sampled in a trial of the OX40 agonist ivuxolimab. The receptors here all came from an adult with an advanced solid tumor such as melanoma, head and neck, liver or kidney cancer.

The rearrangement uses TRBV6-6 and TRBJ1-2; D may be TRBD1 (5 bases). V gave up 2 bases and J gave up 0 bases, with 10 bases separating them. CDR1 MNHNY and CDR2 SVGAGI come from the germline V gene (reference sequence). CDR3 length: 15 amino acids. The CDR3 here is CASSYGIGANYGYTF. The CDR3 DNA reads as TGTGCCAGCAGTTACGGAATAGGGGCTAACTATGGCTACACCTTC.

The V gene is TRBV10-3, the J gene TRBJ2-1; 9 bases line up with TRBD2. Germline-derived CDR1 and CDR2 are ENHRY and SYGVKD. After removal of 4 bases from V and 9 bases from J, the junction contained 1 base not matched to a gene. The CDR3 has 12 residues. The CDR3 DNA sequence: TGTGCCATCAGTGGGACTAGCGCTGAGCAGTTCTTC. This encodes CAISGTSAEQFF.

The rearrangement uses TRBV5-6 and TRBJ2-3, with D perhaps TRBD2 (5 bases). CDR1 is SGHDT and CDR2 is YYEEEE in the germline V gene. This CDR3 spans 15 amino acids. The germline V and J ends were trimmed by 0 bases and 3 bases, with 11 bases remaining between them. Here the CDR3 reads CASSLDGWRTDTQYF. In nucleotides, the CDR3 is TGTGCCAGCAGCTTGGATGGCTGGAGGACAGATACGCAGTATTTT.

The J gene is TRBJ2-7, the V gene TRBV7-2; D might be TRBD2 (5 bases). V lost 5 bases, J lost 1 base, and 15 bases lay in between. The CDR3 totals 15 residues. Germline V CDR1 and CDR2: SGHTA, FQGNSA. CDR3: CASSRGGSPSYEQYF. The DNA for the CDR3 is TGTGCCAGCAGCCGGGGTGGCTCCCCATCCTACGAGCAGTACTTC.

The rearrangement links TRBV4-1 to TRBJ1-1; 7 nucleotides align to TRBD1. V lost 7 bases to trimming and J lost 2 bases; unmatched junction nucleotides: 4. The CDR3 totals 13 residues. Germline assignment: CDR1 MGHRA and CDR2 YSYEKL. The CDR3 DNA reads as TGCGCCAGCACCGGACAGGCAAACACTGAAGCTTTCTTT. It encodes CASTGQANTEAFF.

V gene TRBV27 combines with J gene TRBJ2-7; D unclear. The CDR3 is 14 residues long. Looked up from germline, CDR1 is MNHEY and CDR2 is SMNVEV (reference sequence). The V end lost 8 bases, the J end lost 2 bases, and 16 bases lay between the germline ends. Written as DNA, the CDR3 is TGTGCCAGCTCGATTCAGGCTATAGCCTACGAGCAGTACTTC. Translation gives CASSIQAIAYEQYF.

The rearrangement links TRBV9 to TRBJ2-4; D not resolved. V shed 6 bases and J shed 9 bases, with 16 bases lying between them. This CDR3 contains 13 residues. CDR1 is SGDLS and CDR2 is YYNGEE in the germline V gene. The chain's CDR3 is CASTPGDAGIQYF. The DNA of the CDR3 is TGTGCCAGCACCCCTGGAGACGCCGGCATTCAGTACTTC. Based on the CDR3 plus reference TRBV9 and TRBJ2-4, the full variable domain is DSGVTQTPKHLITATGQRVTLRCSPRSGDLSVYWYQQSLDQGLQFLIQYYNGEERAKGNILERFSAQQFPDLHSELNLSSLELGDSALYFCASTPGDAGIQYFGAGTRLSVL.

This chain connects TRBV18 to TRBJ1-5; D unresolved. From germline, CDR1 is KGHSH and CDR2 LQKENI. This CDR3 spans 13 amino acids. V lost 3 bases, J lost 1 base, and 4 bases lay in between. As DNA, the CDR3 is TGTGCCAGCTCACCCGACAGCAATCAGCCCCAGCATTTT. This encodes CASSPDSNQPQHF.

CDR3 bases: TGTGCCACGAGCAAGCCGAGTTATGATGGAACCGGGGAGCTGTTTTTT. Translating it yields CATSKPSYDGTGELFF. The V call is TRBV28, the J call TRBJ2-2; D is unclear. With 10 bases removed from V and 5 bases from J, the gap between germline ends came to 23 bases. From germline, CDR1 is MDHEN and CDR2 SYDVKM. CDR3 size: 16 residues.

In this sample, this clone turned up a few times. The chain is built from TRBV9 and TRBJ2-3; 8 nucleotides agree with TRBD2. This CDR3 spans 15 amino acids. The germline V gene encodes CDR1 SGDLS and CDR2 YYNGEE. Trimming took 4 bases from V and 2 from J; bases not matched to a gene: 6. The DNA for the CDR3 is TGTGCCAGCAGCACCAGCGGGAGTTCCACAGATACGCAGTATTTT. Its translation: CASSTSGSSTDTQYF.

By frequency in the sample, this clone is medium-sized. The chain carries TRBV28 and TRBJ2-5, with 8 bases fitting TRBD1. The germline V gene encodes CDR1 MDHEN and CDR2 SYDVKM. CDR3 length: 13 amino acids. V lost 3 bases to trimming and J lost 5 bases; unmatched junction nucleotides: 2. Here the CDR3 reads CASSLGQAETQYF. For the CDR3, the DNA is TGTGCCAGCAGTTTGGGACAGGCGGAGACCCAGTACTTC.

V is TRBV7-2 and J is TRBJ1-6; tentatively, D is TRBD1 (6 bases). The CDR3 contains 17 residues. Germline V gene sequence: CDR1 SGHTA, CDR2 FQGNSA. The ends were cut back, 3 bases at V and 4 bases at J, with 16 bases in the middle. The CDR3 spells CASSFHRDQVYNSPLHF. For the CDR3, the DNA is TGTGCCAGCAGCTTCCACAGGGACCAAGTTTATAATTCACCCCTCCACTTT.

The chain is built from TRBV2 and TRBJ1-4; TRBD1 matches at 9 bases. V shed 8 bases, J shed 7 bases, and the junction held 11 bases outside the gene matches. The CDR3 totals 15 residues. CDR1 is SNHLY, CDR2 FYNNEI, per germline. CDR3: CASGDRVLVAEKLFF. The CDR3 nucleotides read TGTGCCAGCGGGGACAGGGTGCTTGTGGCTGAAAAACTGTTTTTT.

The chain joins TRBV7-9 to TRBJ2-1, with 12 bases identical to TRBD2. Germline-derived CDR1 and CDR2 are SEHNR and FQNEAQ (reference sequence). This CDR3 comprises 15 residues. V trimming: 6 bases; J trimming: 2 bases; junction bases outside the gene matches: 2. The CDR3 sequence is CASRLAGGPYNEQFF. Here the CDR3 DNA reads TGTGCCAGCAGGCTAGCGGGAGGGCCCTACAATGAGCAGTTCTTC.